These 7 T cell receptor beta chains came from one sample sequenced in a study of T-cell reconstitution after alpha-beta-depleted transplantation in children. The authors prepared the TCRbeta library with unique molecular identifiers. TCRdb passed the PCR reads through MiXCR, listing each CDR3 protein once. The table lists a few hundred thousand distinct CDR3 sequences, 10% of them singletons. Sample: PBMCs from the stem cell graft donor, taken from the stem cell graft. The receptors here all came from a human donor who donated a stem cell graft to a child with acute lymphoblastic leukemia.

Comment on this clonotype: One end of the junction varies from germline; a read error may be responsible. V gene TRBV28 combines with J gene TRBJ2-3; D not certain. Germline assignment: CDR1 MDHEN and CDR2 SYDVKM. This CDR3 comprises 12 residues. Here the CDR3 DNA reads TGCTCTATTGGGGTCGGACCGGATACGCAGTATTTT. It is translated as CSIGVGPDTQYF.

V is TRBV11-2 and J is TRBJ2-1; 9 bases map to TRBD2. Germline lookup yields CDR1 SGHAT and CDR2 FQNNGV. This CDR3 has 17 residues. V gave up 7 bases and J gave up 6 bases; unmatched junction bases: 16. The CDR3 DNA sequence: TGTGCCAGCACCGAGGGGGGCGGGAGGGTTCTACGCAATGAGCAGTTCTTC. Translation gives CASTEGGGRVLRNEQFF. Variable domain in full (rest from reference TRBV11-2 and TRBJ2-1): EAGVAQSPRYKIIEKRQSVAFWCNPISGHATLYWYQQILGQGPKLLIQFQNNGVVDDSQLPKDRFSAERLKGVDSTLKIQPAKLEDSAVYLCASTEGGGRVLRNEQFFGPGTRLTVL.

This clonotype was counted a few times. The chain is built from TRBV12-3 or TRBV12-4 and TRBJ2-4; the match to TRBD2 covers 8 bases. V trimming: 7 bases; J trimming: 6 bases; junction bases outside the gene matches: 5. This CDR3 comprises 13 residues. The DNA of the CDR3 is TGTGCCAGCATCCCCGCGGGGGGAAACATTCAGTACTTC. It specifies CASIPAGGNIQYF.

V and J are TRBV7-9 and TRBJ2-5, with a tentative D call TRBD1 (6 bases). Trimming took 3 bases from V and 5 from J, leaving 13 bases between them. The CDR3 has 14 residues. In germline, CDR1 is SEHNR, CDR2 FQNEAQ (reference sequence). CDR3 nucleotide sequence: TGTGCCAGCAGCTTGTGGCAGGGGTTGGAGACCCAGTACTTC. Translated: CASSLWQGLETQYF.

This clonotype has a handful of counts. The chain joins TRBV3-1 to TRBJ1-6; no definite D call. There are 13 residues in the CDR3. The V end was cut by 3 bases, the J end by 7 bases, with 7 bases between. CDR1 LGHDT and CDR2 YNNKEL come from the germline V gene (reference sequence). CDR3 residues: CASSHARNSPLHF. CDR3 coding DNA: TGTGCCAGCAGCCACGCACGAAATTCACCCCTCCACTTT.

This clonotype was observed at least ten times. The chain links TRBV4-2 to TRBJ2-1; 8 bases are a match to TRBD2. With V trimmed by 3 bases and J by 10 bases, 5 bases remained unmatched. The CDR3 extends over 13 amino acids. Germline assignment: CDR1 LGHNA and CDR2 YNFKEQ. The CDR3 sequence: CASSQGPSGEQFF. The CDR3 DNA is TGTGCCAGCAGCCAGGGCCCTAGCGGGGAGCAGTTCTTC.

The rearrangement uses TRBV24-1 and TRBJ2-3; the D is unclear. This CDR3 has 13 residues. Between the trimmed V and J ends, which lost 3 bases and 3 bases, there was a span of 6 bases. Germline V CDR1 and CDR2: KGHDR, SFDVKD. In DNA, the CDR3 is TGTGCCACCAGTGATCGTCGGACAGATACGCAGTATTTT. Residues: CATSDRRTDTQYF.